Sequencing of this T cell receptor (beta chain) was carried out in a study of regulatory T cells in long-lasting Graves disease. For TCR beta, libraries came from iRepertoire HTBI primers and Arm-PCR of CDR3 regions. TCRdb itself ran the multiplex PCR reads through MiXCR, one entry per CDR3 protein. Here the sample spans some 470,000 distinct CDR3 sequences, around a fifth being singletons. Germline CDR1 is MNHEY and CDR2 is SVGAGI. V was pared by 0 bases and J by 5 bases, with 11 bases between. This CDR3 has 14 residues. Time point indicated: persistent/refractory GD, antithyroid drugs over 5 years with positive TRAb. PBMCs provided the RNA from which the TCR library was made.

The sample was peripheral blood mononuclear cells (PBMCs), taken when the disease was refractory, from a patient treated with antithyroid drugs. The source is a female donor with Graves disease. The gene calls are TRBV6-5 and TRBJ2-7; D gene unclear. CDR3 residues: CASSYSWNRDEQYF. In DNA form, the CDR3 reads TGTGCCAGCAGTTACTCGTGGAACAGAGACGAGCAGTACTTC.